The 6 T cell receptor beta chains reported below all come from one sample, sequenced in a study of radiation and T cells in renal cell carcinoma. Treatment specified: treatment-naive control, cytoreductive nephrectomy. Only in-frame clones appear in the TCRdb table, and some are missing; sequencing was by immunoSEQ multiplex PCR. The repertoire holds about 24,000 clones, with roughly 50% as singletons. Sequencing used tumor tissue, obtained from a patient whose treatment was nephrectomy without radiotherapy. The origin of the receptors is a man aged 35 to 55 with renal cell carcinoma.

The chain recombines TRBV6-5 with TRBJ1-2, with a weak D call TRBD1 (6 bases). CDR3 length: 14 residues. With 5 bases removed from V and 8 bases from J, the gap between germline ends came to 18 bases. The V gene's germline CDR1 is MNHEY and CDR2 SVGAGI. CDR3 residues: CASSRETGLEGYTF. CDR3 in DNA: TGTGCCAGCAGTAGAGAAACAGGGTTGGAGGGCTACACCTTC.

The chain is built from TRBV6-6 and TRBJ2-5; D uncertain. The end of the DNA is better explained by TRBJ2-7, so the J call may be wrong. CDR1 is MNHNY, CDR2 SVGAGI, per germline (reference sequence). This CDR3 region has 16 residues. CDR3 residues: CASSYQNTGRPYEQYF. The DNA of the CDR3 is TGTGCCAGCAGTTACCAAAACACCGGGCGTCCCTACGAGCAGTACTTC.

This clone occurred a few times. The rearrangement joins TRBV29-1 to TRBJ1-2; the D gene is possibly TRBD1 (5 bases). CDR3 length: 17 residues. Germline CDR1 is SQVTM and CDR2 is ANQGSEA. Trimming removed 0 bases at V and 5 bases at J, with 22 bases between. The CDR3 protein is CSVEDPGGERARYGYTF. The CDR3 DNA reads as TGCAGCGTTGAAGACCCCGGGGGGGAGAGGGCGAGATATGGCTACACCTTC.

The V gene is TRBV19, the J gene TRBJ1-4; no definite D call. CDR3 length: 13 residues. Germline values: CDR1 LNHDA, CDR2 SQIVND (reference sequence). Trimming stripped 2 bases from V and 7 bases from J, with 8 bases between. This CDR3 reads CASSISDAEKLFF. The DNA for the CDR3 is TGTGCCAGTAGTATATCGGATGCTGAAAAACTGTTTTTT.

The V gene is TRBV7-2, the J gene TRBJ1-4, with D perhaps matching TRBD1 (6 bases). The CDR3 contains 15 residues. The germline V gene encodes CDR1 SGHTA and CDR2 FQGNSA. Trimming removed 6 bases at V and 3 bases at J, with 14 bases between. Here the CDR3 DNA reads TGTGCCAGCAGAAAGCAGGGGACCCCTAATGAAAAACTGTTTTTT. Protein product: CASRKQGTPNEKLFF.

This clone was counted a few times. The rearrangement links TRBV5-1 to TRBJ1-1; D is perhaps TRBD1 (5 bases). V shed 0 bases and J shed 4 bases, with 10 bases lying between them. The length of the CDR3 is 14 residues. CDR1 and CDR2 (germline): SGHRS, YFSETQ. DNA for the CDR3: TGCGCCAGCAGCTTGGAGGGGCTTGGCACTGAAGCTTTCTTT. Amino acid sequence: CASSLEGLGTEAFF.